This TCR beta chain is from a study of T cells in pancreatic ductal adenocarcinoma. Selected pancreatic ductal adenocarcinoma patients had undergone surgery without neoadjuvant therapy. The method was immunoSEQ multiplex PCR; TCRdb's version includes in-frame clones alone and lacks a portion of them. The sample comprises around 100,000 clones, about 95% of which are singletons, and under 3.5% rests with the top ten. This clone appeared a single time. No antigen is known for it. The study, taken as a whole, reports: Unique clonotypes were around 8-fold more numerous in blood than in tumor. Enrichment of CD45RO+ effector over naive T cells in tumors may bias clonality.

This CDR3 region has 16 residues. Losses at the gene ends were 3 bases for V and 4 bases for J; bases not matched to a gene: 4. Looked up from germline, CDR1 is SGHRS and CDR2 is YFSETQ. This rearrangement joins TRBV5-1 to TRBJ2-1; 13 bases are shared with TRBD2. The sequenced sample was PBMCs. The TCR originated in a human donor with pancreatic ductal adenocarcinoma. CDR3 bases: TGCGCCAGCAGCTCGCTGGGACTAGCGGGGTACAATGAGCAGTTCTTC. It is translated as CASSSLGLAGYNEQFF.